This record covers a single T cell receptor (beta chain). Its antigen is not identified. A universal primer site was added by template switching, and unique molecular identifiers were carried by the cDNA. TCRdb called the 5' RACE reads again in MiXCR, with one record for every CDR3 protein. The table records some 200,000 distinct CDR3 sequences, 7.5% of them present only once. The source of the sample is a study of identical twins. Germline values: CDR1 SGHTA, CDR2 FQGNSA. Trimming at V came to 1 base and at J to 4 bases, leaving 3 bases not matched to a gene. This CDR3 region has 15 residues. Study-level findings and limits: The models systematically underestimated how much out-of-frame TCR alpha was shared in monozygotic twins. Fewer insertions characterized abundant cord blood beta clonotypes, whereas memory repertoires showed none. Zero-insertion results could be subject to partial confounding by invariant MAIT and iNKT cells.

These records were also assigned to another study, of yellow fever vaccine responses in identical twins.

Sequenced input: memory (CD45RO+) T cells sorted from blood. V is TRBV7-2 and J is TRBJ2-3, with 9 bases matching TRBD2. The clonotype originates from a woman under 30 in good health. The DNA of the CDR3 is TGTGCCAGCAGCTTAGTAGCGGGAGCCCCAGATACGCAGTATTTT. As protein: CASSLVAGAPDTQYF.